This T cell receptor (beta chain) was identified in a study of neurological immune-mediated disorders (dated by TCRdb to between 2019 and 2020). Background on the whole study: Among the 34 multiple sclerosis patients, about 31 had relapsing-remitting MS and 3 had secondary progressive MS. The study compared peripheral blood TCR-beta repertoires of HTLV-I-associated myelopathy (HAM/TSP) patients, multiple sclerosis patients and healthy controls using UMI-based sequencing. Alongside PBMC samples, the set of fewer than 110 TCR-beta libraries contained longitudinal samples, technical triplicates, and paired CD4+ and CD8+ T-cell subsets that had been sorted. The cohort included 60 to 75 subjects: roughly 15 with HAM/TSP, some 35 with multiple sclerosis, and 20 healthy controls.

This clonotype came up many times. No antigen is known for it. No much larger clone is present one base from it, and per-base qualities are unavailable. Findings and caveats that apply to the study as a whole: No identical CDR3 amino acid sequences were found to be shared among expanded clones across subjects, suggesting that TCR-beta repertoires were private in all groups. In phylogenetic analysis, the repertoires of 18 of 34 MS patients grouped into a cluster of related CDR3 sequences, which suggests a possible signature at the repertoire level. The MS cluster was not associated with any clinical or MRI features, and the authors stated that larger cohorts are needed. The highest TCR clonal expansion was observed in HAM/TSP patients, whereas the lowest was observed in MS patients, even when compared with healthy controls.

cDNA was synthesized by template-switch 5'RACE using a primer with a 10-nucleotide random unique molecular identifier that tagged each TCR transcript. Each sequencing run produced over 170 million TCR-beta sequences covering 15-18 subjects. The RNeasy kit was used for extraction of total RNA. The KAPA Real-time Library Amplification kit was used to amplify TCR-beta VDJ regions with primers for the TCR constant region and the 5'RACE anchor. A first PCR added sample indexes and Illumina adaptors, and a second PCR then raised library yield. After purification with Ampure beads, the TCR product of roughly 650 bp was size-selected on a 2% E-gel SizeSelection system. Library quality was checked on a Bioanalyzer, concentration was measured with Qubit, and libraries were quantified with the Kapa Library Quantification kit before pooling. Libraries were sequenced paired-end 2 x 150 bp on an Illumina HiSeq 2500. To increase sequence diversity, about 25-30% phiX was spiked into each library pool. On the authors' methods: The UMI-based MiGEC pipeline processed quality-filtered reads and removed over 75% of raw TCR sequences during error correction. IMGT germline references were used for alignment of VDJ genes, and clonotypes were defined by a unique CDR3 amino acid sequence together with V-J genes. Clonal expansion, Shannon diversity, and CDR3 relatedness (CalcPairwiseDistances, ClusterSamples) were evaluated with VDJtools, and phylogenetic trees were built with CLCbio workbench. Clones with at least 8 unique UMIs were defined as expanded, with this threshold being based on coefficient-of-variation modelling across technical triplicates. Starting from the raw public reads, TCRdb applied fastp trimming at Q25, assembled clones with MiXCR and retained in-frame beta chains. CDR3 protein duplicates are merged, each entry listing the most common genes and DNA. Here the V and J calls rest on TCRdb's processing, not on the authors' analysis. This sample has tens of thousands of distinct CDR3 sequences in its table, and less than 5.5% of those were observed once. 6% to 9.5% of the sample comes from the top ten.

For unsorted PBMC libraries, 2 million PBMCs were used after storage in RNAlater at -80 degrees C until RNA extraction. Multiple sclerosis patients were enrolled in a US clinical protocol under which disease progression was evaluated by magnetic resonance imaging. Peripheral blood underwent Ficoll-Hypaque density gradient centrifugation to isolate PBMCs, which were then cryopreserved in liquid nitrogen. Cut back by 5 bases and 7 bases, the V and J ends lie 15 bases apart. Inclusive of the bounding cysteine and phenylalanine, the CDR3 is 15 residues long. The sequence is cut down to CDR3 DNA, 45 bases in frame from base 1. Via the germline V gene, CDR1 is SGHTA and CDR2 FQGNSA.

The sequenced sample was PBMCs. The receptor was derived from a man aged 18 to 30 with multiple sclerosis. The chain is assembled from TRBV7-2 and TRBJ1-6; the D gene is perhaps TRBD1, on 6 matching bases. The nucleotide sequence reads TGTGCCAGCAGCCAGGACAGTTTCTTCAATTCACCCCTCCACTTT. It codes for CASSQDSFFNSPLHF.